This TCR beta chain was captured in a study of T-cell reconstitution after alpha-beta-depleted transplantation in children. The study's findings and limits: It was surviving recipient T cells and thymic progenitors that gave some patients high TCRbeta diversity at day 60. Counts and diversity of T cells one year after transplant came mostly from newly produced T cells. Several hundred expanded graft clones reportedly supplied alpha-beta T cells about two months after transplant.

Remarks on this clonotype: Its antigen remains unknown.

This CDR3 is built from 16 residues. The V and J ends lost 0 bases and 4 bases, in that order; junction bases with no gene match: 5. From germline, CDR1 is MNHEY and CDR2 SMNVEV (reference sequence). A TCRbeta library incorporating unique molecular identifiers was prepared. TCRdb fed the PCR reads into MiXCR, producing one record per CDR3 protein. The sample consists of 450,000 to 600,000 distinct CDR3 sequences, approximately 12% of them appearing once. The chain combines TRBV27 with TRBJ2-7; 11 bases are shared with TRBD1. This material consisted of PBMCs, mostly from graft donor cells, taken 360 days after TCRalphabeta/CD19-depleted stem cell transplant. The TCR originated in a male patient aged 10-17 years who had a stem cell transplant for acute myeloid leukemia, so the T cells may come from the graft donor. The CDR3 is CASSLSVGTGGYEQYF. CDR3 nucleotide sequence: TGTGCCAGCAGTTTATCCGTCGGGACAGGGGGTTACGAGCAGTACTTC.